One and the same sample provided the 17 T cell receptor beta chains below, sequenced in a study of blood T cell repertoires in COVID-19. Repertoires were generated with immunoSEQ multiplex PCR, while TCRdb's copy carries only in-frame clones and drops some. Among some 400,000 clones, over 75% were seen once, and the ten largest hold over 2%. The source material was peripheral blood. These receptor sequences come from a woman between 55 and 75 years old with COVID-19, enrolled during active disease.

This clone has just a few counts. This chain connects TRBV5-1 to TRBJ1-1; D is perhaps TRBD1 (6 bases). V was clipped by 4 bases and J by 8 bases, with 18 bases between them. The CDR3 is 14 amino acids. The germline gives CDR1 SGHRS, CDR2 YFSETQ. CDR3 sequence (DNA): TGCGCCAGCAGCGTACAGGGCGCCGGGCTAGAAGCTTTCTTT. Translation: CASSVQGAGLEAFF.

This sequence joins TRBV6-6 and TRBJ2-7; 12 bases are a match to TRBD2. There are 14 residues in the CDR3. Losses at the gene ends were 5 bases for V and 2 bases for J; bases not matched to a gene: 1. Germline V gene sequence: CDR1 MNHNY, CDR2 SVGAGI (reference sequence). The CDR3 nucleotides are TGTGCCAGCAGTACTAGCGGGGGGACCTACGAGCAGTACTTC. Translated: CASSTSGGTYEQYF.

The chain employs TRBV5-1 and TRBJ1-4; D may be TRBD1 (6 bases). This CDR3 has 15 amino acids. CDR1 is SGHRS and CDR2 is YFSETQ in the germline V gene. V lost 4 bases, J lost 5 bases, and 15 bases lay in between. DNA of the CDR3: TGCGCCAGCAGCCGTTCACAGGGATCGAATGAAAAACTGTTTTTT. Its translation: CASSRSQGSNEKLFF.

The chain links TRBV6-6 to TRBJ2-7, with TRBD2 as a possible D gene (6 bases). V gave up 10 bases and J gave up 1 base, with 17 bases separating them. Per germline, CDR1 MNHNY and CDR2 SVGAGI (reference sequence). The CDR3 extends over 14 amino acids. The CDR3 DNA reads as TGTGCCACCAGGTGGGACTCTTCGTCCTACGAGCAGTACTTC. It specifies CATRWDSSSYEQYF.

This chain connects TRBV30 to TRBJ1-5; possible D gene TRBD1, 6 bases. The germline gives CDR1 GTSNPN, CDR2 SVGIG (reference sequence). CDR3 length: 13 residues. V was trimmed by 3 bases and J by 6 bases, leaving 12 bases between them. The CDR3 reads CAWSQDRSQPQHF. The CDR3 DNA reads as TGTGCCTGGAGCCAGGACAGAAGTCAGCCCCAGCATTTT. The complete variable domain, with remaining parts taken from reference TRBV30 and TRBJ1-5, reads SQTIHQWPATLVQPVGSPLSLECTVEGTSNPNLYWYRQAAGRGLQLLFYSVGIGQISSEVPQNLSASRPQDRQFILSSKKLLLSDSGFYLCAWSQDRSQPQHFGDGTRLSIL.

The rearrangement uses TRBV4-1 and TRBJ1-5, with D possibly TRBD1 on 6 matching bases. Germline V gene data show CDR1 as MGHRA and CDR2 as YSYEKL. CDR3 length equals 16 residues. V was trimmed by 4 bases and J by 2 bases, leaving 15 bases between them. CDR3 residues: CASSRSHRVGNQPQHF. CDR3 coding DNA: TGCGCCAGCAGCCGCTCCCACAGGGTTGGCAATCAGCCCCAGCATTTT.

A single count supports this clone. This chain connects TRBV12-5 to TRBJ1-2, with D perhaps matching TRBD1 (6 bases). Germline assignment: CDR1 LGHNT and CDR2 FRNRAP. The CDR3 covers 13 residues. The ends were cut back, 6 bases at V and 8 bases at J, with 16 bases in the middle. Here the CDR3 DNA reads TGTGCTAGTGGGCCGACAGGTCGTGACGGCTACACCTTC. Translated, it gives CASGPTGRDGYTF.

The CDR3 sequence is CASSLERTGKANEQYF. The CDR3 DNA reads as TGTGCCAGCTCACTCGAGAGGACAGGGAAGGCCAACGAGCAGTACTTC. J is TRBJ2-7 and V is TRBV18, with 8 bases fitting TRBD1. This CDR3 has 16 residues. J was trimmed by 5 bases and V by 4 bases; bases with no gene match: 13. Per germline, CDR1 KGHSH and CDR2 LQKENI.

The chain recombines TRBV5-1 with TRBJ1-2; a weak D match, TRBD1 (5 bases). The CDR3 is made up of 15 amino acids. V lost 2 bases, J lost 6 bases, and 17 bases lay in between. In germline, CDR1 is SGHRS, CDR2 YFSETQ. The chain's CDR3 is CASSFPTWGQDGYTF. Here the CDR3 DNA reads TGCGCCAGCAGCTTTCCCACATGGGGCCAGGATGGCTACACCTTC. The variable domain in full, with the rest retrieved from reference TRBV5-1 and TRBJ1-2, is KAGVTQTPRYLIKTRGQQVTLSCSPISGHRSVSWYQQTPGQGLQFLFEYFSETQRNKGNFPGRFSGRQFSNSRSEMNVSTLELGDSALYLCASSFPTWGQDGYTFGSGTRLTVV.

V gene TRBV3-1 (or the pseudogene TRBV3-2) combines with J gene TRBJ2-7; 10 bases fit TRBD1. The length of the CDR3 is 15 residues. The V segment lost 5 bases and the J segment 3 bases; nucleotides outside the gene matches: 7. CDR1 is LGHDT and CDR2 is YNNKEL in the germline V gene (reference sequence). The CDR3 loop is CASSLRTGGFYEQYF. In DNA, the CDR3 is TGTGCCAGCAGCTTACGGACAGGGGGGTTCTACGAGCAGTACTTC.

This clone was recorded a few times. The chain has TRBV3-1 (or the pseudogene TRBV3-2) and TRBJ2-2; D ambiguous. The germline V and J ends were trimmed by 1 base and 8 bases, with 11 bases remaining between them. The CDR3 is made up of 14 amino acids. The germline V gene encodes CDR1 LGHDT and CDR2 YNNKEL (reference sequence). CDR3 bases: TGTGCCAGCAGCCAAGGTCTCCTAGATGGGGAGCTGTTTTTT. This encodes CASSQGLLDGELFF.

V and J are TRBV6-6 and TRBJ2-7, with 8 bases identical to TRBD1. This CDR3 contains 14 residues. Germline trimming cut 6 bases from V and 6 bases from J; bases unmatched to any gene: 10. The germline CDR1 and CDR2 sequences are MNHNY and SVGAGI (reference sequence). CDR3 amino acids: CASSSGTGGSEQYF. The DNA for the CDR3 is TGTGCCAGCAGCTCCGGGACAGGTGGGTCCGAGCAGTACTTC.

This chain uses TRBV18 with TRBJ2-7; 10 bases fit TRBD1. Trimming removed 5 bases from V and 9 bases from J; junction bases left unmatched: 13. Germline CDR1 KGHSH, CDR2 LQKENI. There are 15 residues in the CDR3. CDR3 bases: TGTGCCAGCTCATTAGGACCGGGACAGGGGATCGGGCAGTACTTC. Translation gives CASSLGPGQGIGQYF. The variable domain in full, completed from reference TRBV18 and TRBJ2-7, reads NAGVMQNPRHLVRRRGQEARLRCSPMKGHSHVYWYRQLPEEGLKFMVYLQKENIIDESGMPKERFSAEFPKEGPSILRIQQVVRGDSAAYFCASSLGPGQGIGQYFGPGTRLTVT.

The chain links TRBV15 to TRBJ1-2; a possible D gene is TRBD1 (5 bases). Germline V gives CDR1 LNHNV, CDR2 YYDKDF (reference sequence). The CDR3 is 15 amino acids. V shed 1 base and J shed 4 bases, with 13 bases lying between them. As DNA, the CDR3 is TGTGCCACCAGCAGAGGGGCTTCCACAGGCTATGGCTACACCTTC. Residues: CATSRGASTGYGYTF. Variable domain in full (rest from reference TRBV15 and TRBJ1-2): DAMVIQNPRYQVTQFGKPVTLSCSQTLNHNVMYWYQQKSSQAPKLLFHYYDKDFNNEADTPDNFQSRRPNTSFCFLDIRSPGLGDTAMYLCATSRGASTGYGYTFGSGTRLTVV.

This clone was counted between two and nine times. The chain links TRBV4-1 to TRBJ1-1; TRBD1 is a possible D gene (5 bases). Germline CDR1 and CDR2: MGHRA and YSYEKL. V was clipped by 1 base and J by 0 bases, with 9 bases between them. This CDR3 contains 15 residues. CDR3 bases: TGCGCCAGCAGCCAAGCGGGGGTTTTGAACACTGAAGCTTTCTTT. It translates to CASSQAGVLNTEAFF.

This clone was found once. The V call is TRBV5-1, the J call TRBJ2-1; 15 bases align to TRBD2. Germline V lookup: CDR1 SGHRS, CDR2 YFSETQ. The CDR3 is made up of 15 amino acids. V lost 4 bases, J lost 8 bases, and 4 bases stayed unmatched. CDR3 sequence reads: CASSRGLAGGHEQFF. For the CDR3, the DNA is TGCGCCAGCAGCCGCGGACTAGCGGGGGGGCATGAGCAGTTCTTC.

This chain links TRBV11-1 with TRBJ1-1; 8 nucleotides agree with TRBD1. This CDR3 is 14 amino acids long. CDR1 and CDR2 (germline): SGHAT, FQDESV (reference sequence). V gave up 5 bases and J gave up 6 bases; unmatched junction bases: 8. DNA of the CDR3: TGTGCCAGCAGCATCCGACAGGGGAGAGCTGAAGCTTTCTTT. Residues: CASSIRQGRAEAFF.